Presented here are 25 T cell receptor beta chains from one specimen sequenced in a study of technical replicates of blood from several donors. The protocol was immunoSEQ multiplex PCR, while the TCRdb copy is restricted to in-frame clones and leaves out a portion. Found here are about 68,000 clones, about 97% of them singletons; the top ten hold approximately 0.26%. The sequencing input was T cells isolated from PBMCs. Receptor source: a human donor in good health.

The count of this clone is one. V and J are TRBV5-6 and TRBJ2-2; D is perhaps TRBD2 (6 bases). This CDR3 has 15 amino acids. The V gene lost 2 bases and the J gene lost 1 base, with 9 bases spanning the gap. Germline V gene lookup returns CDR1 SGHDT and CDR2 YYEEEE. The DNA of the CDR3 is TGTGCCAGCAGCTTCTCCGGGAGGAACACCGGGGAGCTGTTTTTT. It is translated as CASSFSGRNTGELFF.

This chain connects TRBV27 to TRBJ2-7; TRBD2 might be the D (5 bases). CDR1 MNHEY and CDR2 SMNVEV come from the germline V gene (reference sequence). Trimming cost V 6 bases and J 4 bases, with 13 bases left between them. The CDR3 runs 13 residues. The CDR3 nucleotides read TGTGCCAGCAGACCGGGATTAACATACGAGCAGTACTTC. It specifies CASRPGLTYEQYF.

This clone was picked up one time. V gene TRBV7-2 combines with J gene TRBJ2-7; TRBD2 matches 7 bases. CDR3 length equals 14 residues. V lost 5 bases to trimming and J lost 3 bases; unmatched junction nucleotides: 7. CDR1 is SGHTA, CDR2 FQGNSA, per germline. CDR3 nucleotide sequence: TGTGCCAGCAGCCCTCGGGACTATAACTACGAGCAGTACTTC. It specifies CASSPRDYNYEQYF.

The rearrangement uses TRBV29-1 and TRBJ2-1; 10 bases agree with TRBD2. The CDR3 sequence is 14 residues long. CDR1 is SQVTM and CDR2 is ANQGSEA in the germline V gene. The V segment lost 6 bases and the J segment 7 bases; nucleotides outside the gene matches: 9. CDR3 sequence: CSVDSSGSGNEQFF. The CDR3 bases are TGCAGCGTAGATTCTAGCGGGAGTGGTAATGAGCAGTTCTTC.

The chain uses TRBV16 and TRBJ2-3; D remains unclear. CDR1 KGHSY and CDR2 FQNENV come from the germline V gene. V lost 5 bases to trimming and J lost 3 bases, with 12 bases between them. The CDR3 length is 14 residues. CDR3 amino acids: CASSKQRRTDTQYF. CDR3 nucleotide sequence: TGTGCCAGCAGCAAACAGAGACGGACAGATACGCAGTATTTT.

V is TRBV11-3 and J is TRBJ1-1, with a tentative D call TRBD1 (6 bases). Germline V gene data show CDR1 as SGHNT and CDR2 as YENEEA. The CDR3 is 12 amino acids. Trimming removed 5 bases from V and 9 bases from J, with 13 bases in between. The CDR3 DNA is TGTGCCAGCAGCGCACAGGGTATGCAAGCTTTCTTT. Its protein is CASSAQGMQAFF.

This sequence joins TRBV6-5 and TRBJ1-1; weak D call: TRBD1 (5 bases). CDR1 and CDR2 (germline): MNHEY, SVGAGI. Trimming pared 6 bases from V and 7 bases from J, leaving 9 bases between. The CDR3 covers 11 residues. The CDR3: CASSQGFEAFF. The CDR3 coding sequence is TGTGCCAGCAGCCAGGGTTTTGAAGCTTTCTTT.

The genes are TRBV11-3 and TRBJ1-1; D remains ambiguous. CDR3 length: 11 amino acids. The V and J ends lost 1 base and 8 bases respectively, with 5 bases between them. CDR1 is SGHNT and CDR2 is YENEEA in the germline V gene. CDR3 sequence reads: CASSLGPEAFF. In nucleotides, the CDR3 is TGTGCCAGCAGCTTAGGGCCAGAAGCTTTCTTT.

The CDR3 reads CAISEPPQETQYF. In DNA, the CDR3 is TGTGCCATCAGTGAGCCCCCACAAGAGACCCAGTACTTC. This chain connects TRBV10-3 to TRBJ2-5, with D hard to call. In germline, CDR1 is ENHRY, CDR2 SYGVKD. The V gene lost 2 bases and the J gene lost 2 bases, with 6 bases spanning the gap. The CDR3 totals 13 residues.

V and J are TRBV5-1 and TRBJ2-3; 15 nucleotides match TRBD2. With 6 bases clipped from V and 4 bases from J, the junction kept 6 bases outside the gene matches. CDR3 length: 16 residues. Per the germline V gene, CDR1 is SGHRS and CDR2 is YFSETQ. The CDR3 sequence: CASTGTSGRLADTQYF. As DNA, the CDR3 is TGCGCCAGCACCGGGACTAGCGGGAGGCTAGCAGATACGCAGTATTTT.

The chain has TRBV7-6 and TRBJ2-3; 11 positions match TRBD2. The CDR3 is 18 amino acids. From germline, CDR1 is SGHVS and CDR2 FNYEAQ. V lost 5 bases to trimming and J lost 4 bases; unmatched junction nucleotides: 14. The CDR3 sequence is CASSLRTSGQVVADTQYF. The DNA of the CDR3 is TGTGCCAGCAGCCTAAGGACTAGCGGGCAGGTAGTAGCAGATACGCAGTATTTT.

V is TRBV6-1 and J is TRBJ2-1; no reliable D call. The CDR3 has 13 residues. Looked up from germline, CDR1 is MNHNS and CDR2 is SASEGT. This chain's CDR3 is CAAREQSYNEQFF. The CDR3 DNA reads as TGTGCTGCAAGAGAACAGAGCTACAATGAGCAGTTCTTC.

The chain links TRBV6-6 to TRBJ1-6; a weak D match, TRBD1 (6 bases). This CDR3 comprises 14 residues. V lost 7 bases to trimming and J lost 7 bases, with 14 bases between them. Germline CDR1 reads MNHNY; CDR2 reads SVGAGI (reference sequence). In DNA form, the CDR3 reads TGTGCCAGCACCTGGACAGCCGGCAATTCACCCCTCCACTTT. This gives the protein CASTWTAGNSPLHF.

This clone occurred once. This chain joins TRBV18 and TRBJ2-5; 8 bases agree with TRBD2. V dropped 0 bases and J dropped 5; count of bases not matched to a gene: 5. There are 15 residues in the CDR3. The germline CDR1 and CDR2 sequences are KGHSH and LQKENI. In nucleotides, the CDR3 is TGTGCCAGCTCACCACCTCGGGAGGGCCTCGAGACCCAGTACTTC. It codes for CASSPPREGLETQYF.

The rearrangement uses TRBV30 and TRBJ2-7, with a tentative D call TRBD2 (6 bases). The CDR3 loop spans 14 amino acids. Germline loops: CDR1 GTSNPN, CDR2 SVGIG (reference sequence). Between the trimmed V and J ends, which lost 4 bases and 1 base, there was a span of 14 bases. CDR3 nucleotides: TGTGCCTGGACTGCAGCGGGCGCGTCCTACGAGCAGTACTTC. Protein product: CAWTAAGASYEQYF.

The J gene is TRBJ2-7, the V gene TRBV10-1, with 8 bases that match TRBD1. The ends lost 3 bases at V and 3 bases at J; junction bases unmatched: 4. Germline CDR1 WNHNN, CDR2 SYGVQD (reference sequence). The CDR3 has 14 amino acids. The CDR3, as DNA: TGCGCCAGCAGTGAAGTTGGGACAGGCTACGAGCAGTACTTC. It encodes CASSEVGTGYEQYF.

The chain employs TRBV28 and TRBJ2-7; D might be TRBD1 (5 bases). This CDR3 has 12 amino acids. The V gene lost 7 bases and the J gene lost 5 bases, with 12 bases spanning the gap. Germline CDR1 MDHEN, CDR2 SYDVKM. The CDR3 loop is CASKGFLDEQYF. In DNA, the CDR3 is TGTGCCAGCAAGGGGTTTTTGGACGAGCAGTACTTC.

This chain joins TRBV7-3 and TRBJ2-7; TRBD2 aligns across 8 bases. Germline assignment: CDR1 SGHTA and CDR2 FQGTGA. The V segment lost 4 bases and the J segment 5 bases; nucleotides outside the gene matches: 4. The length of the CDR3 is 13 residues. The chain's CDR3 is CASSSGLGDEQYF. CDR3 DNA: TGTGCCAGCAGCTCGGGACTAGGAGACGAGCAGTACTTC.

This chain uses TRBV4-2 with TRBJ1-2; no clear D gene. Trimming took 0 bases from V and 1 from J, leaving 6 bases between them. The length of the CDR3 is 14 residues. The germline gives CDR1 LGHNA, CDR2 YNFKEQ. The CDR3: CASSQDVLNYGYTF. The DNA of the CDR3 is TGTGCCAGCAGCCAAGATGTACTTAACTATGGCTACACCTTC.

The chain recombines TRBV4-1 with TRBJ1-5; TRBD1 is a possible D gene (6 bases). Trimming took 4 bases from V and 2 from J, leaving 9 bases between them. CDR3 length equals 14 residues. Per the germline V gene, CDR1 is MGHRA and CDR2 is YSYEKL. The CDR3 coding sequence is TGCGCCAGCAGCCCCGAGGGGGGCAATCAGCCCCAGCATTTT. This translates into CASSPEGGNQPQHF.

The V gene is TRBV19, the J gene TRBJ2-7, with D tentatively TRBD1 (6 bases). The CDR3 spans 14 residues. Germline V gene lookup returns CDR1 LNHDA and CDR2 SQIVND (reference sequence). V dropped 6 bases and J dropped 0 bases, with 12 bases sitting between them. The CDR3 DNA sequence: TGTGCCAGTAGGACAGGCGATAGCTCCTACGAGCAGTACTTC. This translates into CASRTGDSSYEQYF.

CDR3 bases: TGTGCCAGCAGCTTAGTGGCCGGAGGCGAAGCTTTCTTT. Its translation: CASSLVAGGEAFF. The chain couples TRBV7-2 to TRBJ1-1, with D unresolved. Germline loops: CDR1 SGHTA, CDR2 FQGNSA. V was shortened by 1 base and J by 8 bases, with 11 bases between the two germline ends. This CDR3 is 13 amino acids long.

The V call is TRBV30, the J call TRBJ2-2; possibly TRBD1 for D (5 bases). V lost 3 bases and J lost 4, with 12 bases in between. Germline CDR1 GTSNPN, CDR2 SVGIG (reference sequence). The CDR3 spans 14 residues. CDR3 region: CAWRKGRSTGELFF. As DNA, the CDR3 is TGTGCCTGGAGAAAGGGGCGAAGCACCGGGGAGCTGTTTTTT. Full variable domain (remainder filled in from reference TRBV30 and TRBJ2-2): SQTIHQWPATLVQPVGSPLSLECTVEGTSNPNLYWYRQAAGRGLQLLFYSVGIGQISSEVPQNLSASRPQDRQFILSSKKLLLSDSGFYLCAWRKGRSTGELFFGEGSRLTVL.

The rearrangement uses TRBV2 and TRBJ2-2, with a tentative D call TRBD1 (6 bases). V shed 6 bases and J shed 5 bases, with 10 bases lying between them. The CDR3 runs to 13 residues. The germline CDR1 and CDR2 sequences are SNHLY and FYNNEI. CDR3 amino acids: CASRFRGTGELFF. In nucleotides, the CDR3 is TGTGCCAGCAGGTTCAGGGGAACCGGGGAGCTGTTTTTT.

This chain connects TRBV10-1 to TRBJ2-7; TRBD1 matches 7 bases. The V gene's germline CDR1 is WNHNN and CDR2 SYGVQD (reference sequence). CDR3 size: 13 residues. The trim removed 6 bases at V and 5 bases at J, leaving 7 bases unmatched. CDR3 residues: CASRTGTRDEQYF. The CDR3 nucleotides are TGCGCCAGCAGGACAGGGACCAGGGACGAGCAGTACTTC.